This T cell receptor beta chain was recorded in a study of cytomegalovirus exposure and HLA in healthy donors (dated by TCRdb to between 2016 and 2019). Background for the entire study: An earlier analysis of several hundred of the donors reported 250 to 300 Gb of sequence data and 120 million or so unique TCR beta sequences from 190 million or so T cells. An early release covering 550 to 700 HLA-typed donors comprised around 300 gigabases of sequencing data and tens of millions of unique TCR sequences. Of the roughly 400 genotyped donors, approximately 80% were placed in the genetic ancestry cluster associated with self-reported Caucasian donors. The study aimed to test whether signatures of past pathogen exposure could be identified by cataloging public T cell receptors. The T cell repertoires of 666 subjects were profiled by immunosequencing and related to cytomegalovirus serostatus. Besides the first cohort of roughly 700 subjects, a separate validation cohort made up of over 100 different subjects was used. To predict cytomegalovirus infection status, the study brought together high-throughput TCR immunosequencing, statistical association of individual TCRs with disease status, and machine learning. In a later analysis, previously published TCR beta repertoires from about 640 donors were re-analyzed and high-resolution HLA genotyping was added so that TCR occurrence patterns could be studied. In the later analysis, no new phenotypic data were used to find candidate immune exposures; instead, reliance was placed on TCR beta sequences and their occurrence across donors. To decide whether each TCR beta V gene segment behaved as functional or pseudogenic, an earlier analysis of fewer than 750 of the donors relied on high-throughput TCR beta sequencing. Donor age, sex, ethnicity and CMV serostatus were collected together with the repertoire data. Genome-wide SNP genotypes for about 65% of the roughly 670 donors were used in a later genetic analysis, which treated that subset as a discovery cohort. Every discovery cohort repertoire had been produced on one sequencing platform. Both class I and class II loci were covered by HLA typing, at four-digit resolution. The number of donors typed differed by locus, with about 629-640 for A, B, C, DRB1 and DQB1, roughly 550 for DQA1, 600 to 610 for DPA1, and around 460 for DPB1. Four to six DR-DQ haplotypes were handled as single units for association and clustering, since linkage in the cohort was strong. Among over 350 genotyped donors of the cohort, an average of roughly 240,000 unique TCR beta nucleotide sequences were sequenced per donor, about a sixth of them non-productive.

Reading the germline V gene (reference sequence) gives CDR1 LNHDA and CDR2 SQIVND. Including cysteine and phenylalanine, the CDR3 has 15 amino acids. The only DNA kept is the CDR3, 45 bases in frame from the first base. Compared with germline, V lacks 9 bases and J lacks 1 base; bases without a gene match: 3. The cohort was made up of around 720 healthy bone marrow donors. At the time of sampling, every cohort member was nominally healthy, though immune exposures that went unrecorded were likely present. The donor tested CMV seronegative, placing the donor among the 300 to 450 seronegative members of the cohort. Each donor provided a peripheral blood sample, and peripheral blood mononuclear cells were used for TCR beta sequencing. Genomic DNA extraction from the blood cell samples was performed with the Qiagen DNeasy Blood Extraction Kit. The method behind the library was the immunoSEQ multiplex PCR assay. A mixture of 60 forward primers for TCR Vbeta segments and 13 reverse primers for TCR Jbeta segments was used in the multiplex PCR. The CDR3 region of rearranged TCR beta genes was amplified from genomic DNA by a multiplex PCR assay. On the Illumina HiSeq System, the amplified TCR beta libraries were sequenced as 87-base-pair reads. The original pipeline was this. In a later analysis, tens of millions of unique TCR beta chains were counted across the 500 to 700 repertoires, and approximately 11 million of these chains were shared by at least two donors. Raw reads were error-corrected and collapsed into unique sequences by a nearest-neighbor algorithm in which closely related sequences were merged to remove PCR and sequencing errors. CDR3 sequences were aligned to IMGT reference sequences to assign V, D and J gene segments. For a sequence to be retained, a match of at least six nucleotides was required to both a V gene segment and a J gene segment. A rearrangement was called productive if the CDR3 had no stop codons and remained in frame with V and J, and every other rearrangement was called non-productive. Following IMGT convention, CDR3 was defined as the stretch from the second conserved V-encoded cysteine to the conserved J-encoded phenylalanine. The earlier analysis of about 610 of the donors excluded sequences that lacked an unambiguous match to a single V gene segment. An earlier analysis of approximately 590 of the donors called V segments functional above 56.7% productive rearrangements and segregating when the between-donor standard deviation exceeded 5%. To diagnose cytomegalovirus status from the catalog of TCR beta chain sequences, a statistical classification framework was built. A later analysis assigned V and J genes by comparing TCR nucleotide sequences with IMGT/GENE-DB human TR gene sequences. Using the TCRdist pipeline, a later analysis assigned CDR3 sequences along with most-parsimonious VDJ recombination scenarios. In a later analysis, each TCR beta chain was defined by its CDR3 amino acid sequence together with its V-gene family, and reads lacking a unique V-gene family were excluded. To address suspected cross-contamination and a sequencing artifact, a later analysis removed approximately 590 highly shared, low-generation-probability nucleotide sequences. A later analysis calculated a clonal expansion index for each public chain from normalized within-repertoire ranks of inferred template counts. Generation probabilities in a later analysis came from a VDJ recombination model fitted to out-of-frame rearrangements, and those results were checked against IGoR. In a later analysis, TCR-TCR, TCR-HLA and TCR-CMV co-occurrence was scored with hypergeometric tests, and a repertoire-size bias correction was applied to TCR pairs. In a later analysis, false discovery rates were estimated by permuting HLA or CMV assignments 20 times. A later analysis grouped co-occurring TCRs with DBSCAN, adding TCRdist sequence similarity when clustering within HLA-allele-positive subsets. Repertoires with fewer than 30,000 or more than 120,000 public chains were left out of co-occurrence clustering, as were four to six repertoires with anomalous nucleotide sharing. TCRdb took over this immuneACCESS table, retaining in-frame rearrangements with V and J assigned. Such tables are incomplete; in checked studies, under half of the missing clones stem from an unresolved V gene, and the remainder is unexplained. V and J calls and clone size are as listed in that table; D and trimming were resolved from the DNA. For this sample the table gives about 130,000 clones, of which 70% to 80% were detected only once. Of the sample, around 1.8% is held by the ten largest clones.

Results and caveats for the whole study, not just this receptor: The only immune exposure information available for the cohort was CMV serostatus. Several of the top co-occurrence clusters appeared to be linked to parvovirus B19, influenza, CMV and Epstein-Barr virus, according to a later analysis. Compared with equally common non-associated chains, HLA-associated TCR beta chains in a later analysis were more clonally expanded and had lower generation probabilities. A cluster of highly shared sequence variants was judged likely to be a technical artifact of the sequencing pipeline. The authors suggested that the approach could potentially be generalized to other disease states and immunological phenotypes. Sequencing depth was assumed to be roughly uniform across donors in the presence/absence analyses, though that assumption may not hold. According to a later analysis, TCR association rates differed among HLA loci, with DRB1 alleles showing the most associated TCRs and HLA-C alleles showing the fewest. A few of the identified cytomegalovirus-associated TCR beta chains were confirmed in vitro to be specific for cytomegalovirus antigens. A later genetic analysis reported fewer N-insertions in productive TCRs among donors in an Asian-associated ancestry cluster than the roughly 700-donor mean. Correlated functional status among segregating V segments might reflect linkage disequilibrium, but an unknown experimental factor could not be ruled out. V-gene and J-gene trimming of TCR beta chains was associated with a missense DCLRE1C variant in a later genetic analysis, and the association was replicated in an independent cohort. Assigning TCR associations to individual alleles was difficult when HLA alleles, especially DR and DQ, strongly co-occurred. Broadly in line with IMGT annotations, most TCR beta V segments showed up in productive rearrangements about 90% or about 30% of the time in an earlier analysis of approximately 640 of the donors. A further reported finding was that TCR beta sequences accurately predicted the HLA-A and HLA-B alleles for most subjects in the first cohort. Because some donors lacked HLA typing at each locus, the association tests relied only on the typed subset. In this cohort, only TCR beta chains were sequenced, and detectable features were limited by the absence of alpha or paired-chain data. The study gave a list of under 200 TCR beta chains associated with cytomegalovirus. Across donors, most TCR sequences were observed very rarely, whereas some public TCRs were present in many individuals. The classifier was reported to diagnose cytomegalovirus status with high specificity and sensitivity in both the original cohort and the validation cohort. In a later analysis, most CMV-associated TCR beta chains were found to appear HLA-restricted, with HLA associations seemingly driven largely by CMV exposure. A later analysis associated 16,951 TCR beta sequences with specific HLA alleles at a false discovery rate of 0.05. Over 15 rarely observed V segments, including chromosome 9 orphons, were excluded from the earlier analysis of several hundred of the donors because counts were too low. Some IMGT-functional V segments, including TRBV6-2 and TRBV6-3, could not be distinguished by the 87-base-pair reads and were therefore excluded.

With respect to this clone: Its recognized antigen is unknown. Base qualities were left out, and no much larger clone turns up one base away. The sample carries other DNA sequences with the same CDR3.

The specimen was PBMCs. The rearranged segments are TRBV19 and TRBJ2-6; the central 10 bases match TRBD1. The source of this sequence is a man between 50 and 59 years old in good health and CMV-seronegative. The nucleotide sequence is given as TGTGCCAGCCGGGACAGGGGATCTGGGGCCAACGTCCTGACTTTC. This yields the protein CASRDRGSGANVLTF.